The source of this T cell receptor beta chain is a study of blood T cells in healthy people across ages. This CDR3 has 14 amino acids. With V trimmed by 4 bases and J by 6 bases, 4 bases remained unmatched. Germline CDR1 reads ENHRY; CDR2 reads SYGVKD. Whole-study findings and limits: Donors of long life had a larger count of naive CD4+ cells and greater diversity than aged donors.

In the case of this clonotype: Its specificity is not known.

Combining a sample-barcoded 5' primer with a J-beta primer mix, a second PCR ran for roughly 6 to 11 cycles. TCRdb reanalysed the 5' RACE reads using MiXCR and keeps one entry per CDR3 protein. Of almost 800,000 distinct CDR3 sequences in the sample, 55% to 75% were seen once. The source material was blood. The gene calls are TRBV10-3 and TRBJ1-5, with 9 bases that match TRBD1. The sequence derives from a young man in good health. CDR3 loop: CAISGGQGGQPQHF. CDR3 bases: TGTGCCATCAGTGGGGGACAGGGTGGTCAGCCCCAGCATTTT.